A selection of T cell receptor beta chains follows, all from one sample in a study of patients and donors after allogeneic stem cell transplantation. A single record per CDR3 protein comes from TCRdb applying MiXCR to the RT-PCR reads. The repertoire holds more than 150,000 distinct CDR3 sequences, with around two fifths as singletons. Material: blood, either unsorted or a sorted T cell fraction (not recorded which). The receptor source for this set is a human donor who was either an allogeneic HSCT recipient or a stem cell or donor lymphocyte infusion donor (not recorded which). It is not recorded whose cells these are; they may come from a transplant donor. The CDR3 runs from the conserved cysteine through the conserved F or W. Fields, in order: CDR3 protein, CDR3 DNA, V gene, clone size, J gene, D gene. The D gene is left open where the match is weak. A clone size is listed for some rows: how often the clone was seen (once, few, many), or a class if it is expanded.

CDR3aa: CAIRTSGGAINEQFF; CDR3nt: TGTGCCATCAGGACCTCGGGGGGAGCGATTAATGAGCAGTTCTTC; v_gene: TRBV10-3; abundance: NA; j_gene: TRBJ2-1; d_gene: TRBD2
CDR3aa: CSVGPGTGATEAFF; CDR3nt: TGCAGCGTTGGACCCGGGACAGGGGCCACTGAAGCTTTCTTT; v_gene: TRBV29-1; abundance: NA; j_gene: TRBJ1-1; d_gene: TRBD1
CDR3aa: CASSFGNTGELFF; CDR3nt: TGTGCCAGCAGTTTCGGGAACACCGGGGAGCTGTTTTTT; v_gene: TRBV27; abundance: NA; j_gene: TRBJ2-2; d_gene: NA
CDR3aa: CASSTSPAQYF; CDR3nt: TGTGCCAGCAGCACATCTCCGGCCCAGTACTTC; v_gene: TRBV7-9; abundance: NA; j_gene: TRBJ2-5; d_gene: NA
CDR3aa: CASSLQWEQYF; CDR3nt: TGTGCCAGCAGCCTTCAGTGGGAGCAGTACTTC; v_gene: TRBV3-1; abundance: NA; j_gene: TRBJ2-7; d_gene: NA
CDR3aa: CATTFFDRNTEAFF; CDR3nt: TGTGCCACCACCTTCTTTGACAGGAACACTGAAGCTTTCTTT; v_gene: TRBV28; abundance: few; j_gene: TRBJ1-1; d_gene: NA
CDR3aa: CASRGSSNEQFF; CDR3nt: TGTGCCAGCAGAGGGTCCTCCAATGAGCAGTTCTTC; v_gene: TRBV9; abundance: NA; j_gene: TRBJ2-1; d_gene: NA
CDR3aa: CSARFLGRDTQYF; CDR3nt: TGCAGTGCTAGATTTCTGGGGCGAGATACGCAGTATTTT; v_gene: TRBV20-1; abundance: NA; j_gene: TRBJ2-3; d_gene: NA
CDR3aa: CASSVWQDTNYGYTF; CDR3nt: TGTGCCAGCAGTGTATGGCAGGACACTAACTATGGCTACACCTTC; v_gene: TRBV2; abundance: many; j_gene: TRBJ1-2; d_gene: NA
CDR3aa: CAWSAKNTDTQYF; CDR3nt: TGTGCCTGGAGTGCTAAAAACACAGATACGCAGTATTTT; v_gene: TRBV30; abundance: NA; j_gene: TRBJ2-3; d_gene: NA
CDR3aa: CASSFGQGEGSNQPQHF; CDR3nt: TGCGCCAGCAGCTTTGGGCAGGGAGAGGGAAGCAATCAGCCCCAGCATTTT; v_gene: TRBV5-1; abundance: NA; j_gene: TRBJ1-5; d_gene: NA
CDR3aa: CASSLDQGWNTEAFF; CDR3nt: TGTGCCAGCAGCTTAGATCAGGGATGGAACACTGAAGCTTTCTTT; v_gene: TRBV7-2; abundance: NA; j_gene: TRBJ1-1; d_gene: NA
CDR3aa: CASSWGAGRGYTF; CDR3nt: TGTGCCAGCAGCTGGGGTGCGGGGCGCGGCTACACCTTC; v_gene: TRBV11-2; abundance: NA; j_gene: TRBJ1-2; d_gene: NA
CDR3aa: CASSGAHDGYTF; CDR3nt: TGTGCCAGCAGCGGGGCGCACGATGGCTACACCTTC; v_gene: TRBV9; abundance: NA; j_gene: TRBJ1-2; d_gene: NA
CDR3aa: CASSQNTGTSESEQFF; CDR3nt: TGTGCCAGCAGTCAAAATACCGGGACTAGCGAAAGTGAGCAGTTCTTC; v_gene: TRBV6-5; abundance: NA; j_gene: TRBJ2-1; d_gene: TRBD2
CDR3aa: CASSQEGGSGASGNTIYF; CDR3nt: TGTGCCAGCAGCCAAGAAGGTGGGTCAGGGGCCTCTGGAAACACCATATATTTT; v_gene: TRBV4-2; abundance: few; j_gene: TRBJ1-3; d_gene: NA
CDR3aa: CASSQAGEMQPQHF; CDR3nt: TGTGCCAGCAGCCAAGCAGGGGAAATGCAGCCCCAGCATTTT; v_gene: TRBV4-2; abundance: NA; j_gene: TRBJ1-5; d_gene: NA
CDR3aa: CSVEEGGTTEAFF; CDR3nt: TGCAGCGTTGAAGAAGGAGGGACCACTGAAGCTTTCTTT; v_gene: TRBV29-1; abundance: few; j_gene: TRBJ1-1; d_gene: NA
CDR3aa: CASSFVPTSESYNEQFF; CDR3nt: TGTGCCAGCAGTTTTGTACCTACTAGCGAATCCTACAATGAGCAGTTCTTC; v_gene: TRBV27; abundance: NA; j_gene: TRBJ2-1; d_gene: TRBD2
CDR3aa: CASSLVSGRGNQPQHF; CDR3nt: TGTGCCAGCAGCTTAGTTAGTGGCAGGGGCAATCAGCCCCAGCATTTT; v_gene: TRBV7-2; abundance: few; j_gene: TRBJ1-5; d_gene: NA
CDR3aa: CASSSPTGLGQETQYF; CDR3nt: TGTGCCAGCAGCTCTCCGACAGGGTTAGGCCAAGAGACCCAGTACTTC; v_gene: TRBV7-8; abundance: once; j_gene: TRBJ2-5; d_gene: TRBD1
CDR3aa: CSVDDRDSYGYTF; CDR3nt: TGCAGCGTTGATGATCGGGATTCTTATGGCTACACCTTC; v_gene: TRBV29-1; abundance: few; j_gene: TRBJ1-2; d_gene: NA